This T cell receptor (beta chain) was observed in a study of T cells in Graves' hyperthyroidism and ophthalmopathy (dated by TCRdb to about 2019). For context, the study as a whole: Peripheral blood was collected at initial diagnosis, before any treatment. Prospective prediction of ophthalmopathy was tested in an independent validation cohort of 18 to 20 hyperthyroidism patients and 17 patients who later progressed to ophthalmopathy. A discovery cohort of about 100 patients, approximately 45 with Graves' ophthalmopathy and about 60 with stable Graves' hyperthyroidism, was used to find distinguishing TCR V-J signatures. Following sampling, methimazole starting at 30 mg daily was given to hyperthyroidism patients, and high-dose intravenous methylprednisolone was given to ophthalmopathy patients. According to the paper, TCR Vbeta CDR3 sequencing was carried out on some 130 peripheral blood samples, which came from some 41 ophthalmopathy, 80 or so hyperthyroidism and roughly 17 progressor patients. In more than five Graves' hyperthyroidism patients, the study also compared T-cell repertoires from thyroid tissue with T-cell repertoires from blood. For training and testing, the 80 to 100 patients in the discovery cohort were randomly divided in a 7:3 ratio. Results and caveats for the whole study, not just this receptor: Most expanded thyroid clonotypes (frequency above 0.001) were also found in blood, which suggests that blood repertoires may mirror thyroid immune responses. In validation, the model predicted progression to ophthalmopathy with 55% to 71% sensitivity and 72% to 85% specificity, a median of approximately 6.7 months before onset. Sample size was not statistically predetermined, and blinding of investigators to group allocation was not performed. A 13 V-J signature model separated ophthalmopathy from stable hyperthyroidism, with approximately 87% sensitivity and roughly 84% specificity in cross-validation and 80%/75% in testing.

The TCR beta CDR3 regions were amplified from RNA transcripts. A first-round RT-PCR of the TCR CDR3 used the HTBI primer set with the Qiagen OneStep RT-PCR kit. Libraries were constructed in a second round of multiplex PCR, after which size selection and purification were performed. Libraries were sequenced paired-end with 100 bp reads on an Illumina HiSeq2000. Under the source paper's analysis protocol: SOAPnuke was used to process the raw data, with reads discarded if the reads contained adapters or uncalled bases, had a mean Phred below 15, or lacked an exact constant-primer or identifier match. COPE v1.2.5 was used to merge high-quality paired reads, and clonotypes were defined as unique nucleotide sequences. Clonotypes were aligned to IMGT TRBV, TRBD and TRBJ reference segments using MiTCR v1.1. The analysis was restricted to V-J combinations with a frequency above 0.0001, which together covered 99% to 99.2% of the repertoires. A TCS score was defined as the ratio of F50 (clonal expansion) to E x V (chaos), with BLOSUM62-based TCRdist applied between CDR3 peptides within each V-J. Welch's t-statistics and random forest reduced several hundred V-J features to about 12, which were used in a naive Bayes classifier (R e1071). The Morisita-Horn index was used to measure how similar the thyroid and blood repertoires were. Clones were called with MiXCR by TCRdb after fastp trimmed the public reads at Q25, and only in-frame beta chains were retained. Each record represents a unique CDR3 protein, reported with the most common genes and DNA among its rows. The V and J calls were determined by TCRdb, not by the authors. The sample table records 700,000 to 850,000 distinct CDR3 sequences; 30% to 40% of these occur just once. The top ten hold around 32% of the sample.

This clonotype was seen ten or more times. Its antigen is not yet known. Per-base quality was not reported, and no clone a single base away is much larger than it. The junction shows trimming of 7 bases on V and 0 bases on J, plus 12 bases between the germline ends. From cysteine to phenylalanine, the CDR3 is 14 amino acids long. Just CDR3 DNA is preserved here, 42 bases in frame from base 1. Stable Graves' hyperthyroidism was defined as the absence of progression to ophthalmopathy over 18 months of follow-up. The hyperthyroidism patients were between 18 and 65 years old and newly diagnosed, with a disease duration of less than 2 months. The study excluded patients with uncontrolled infections, other autoimmune diseases, pregnancy or lactation. Clinical symptoms, serum thyroxine and TRAb, thyroid ultrasound, and orbital computed tomography formed the basis for the diagnoses. PBMCs were separated from about 10 ml of fresh peripheral blood using Ficoll-Paque density gradient centrifugation. Total RNA was extracted using Trizol reagent, and RNA quality was assessed on an Agilent 2100 Bioanalyzer.

The sequence derives from a woman between 35 and 50 years old with Graves' hyperthyroidism. This chain is built from TRBV12-3 or TRBV12-4 and TRBJ1-1; tentative D gene TRBD1, with 5 bases matching. Sequencing was carried out using blood. The DNA reads as follows: TGTGCCAGCATCCGAGACAGTATGAACACTGAAGCTTTCTTT. The encoded protein is CASIRDSMNTEAFF.